A selection of T cell receptor beta chains follows, all from one sample in a study of blood T cell repertoires in COVID-19. TCRdb keeps only in-frame clones here, not all; method: immunoSEQ multiplex PCR. The sample includes 100,000 to 110,000 clones, over 75% seen only once; the top ten take roughly 13%. The sample consisted of peripheral blood. Receptor source: a human donor in a cohort sampled during active COVID-19. Each CDR3 is given without its conserved first and last residue. D genes are given only for firm matches.

CDR3aa: ASSFRDEQY; d_gene: .; v_gene: TRBV7-2; j_gene: TRBJ2-7
CDR3aa: SASSSGAGDTQY; d_gene: TRBD2; v_gene: TRBV20-1; j_gene: TRBJ2-3
CDR3aa: ATSREVGGDRNEQF; d_gene: TRBD2; v_gene: TRBV15; j_gene: TRBJ2-1
CDR3aa: ASSLGTGETQY; d_gene: TRBD1; v_gene: TRBV7-9; j_gene: TRBJ2-5
CDR3aa: ASSSGHQRYEQY; d_gene: .; v_gene: TRBV7-2; j_gene: TRBJ2-7
CDR3aa: ASSVAYGGRAVETQY; d_gene: TRBD2; v_gene: TRBV9; j_gene: TRBJ2-5
CDR3aa: ASSVATEGGQETQY; d_gene: TRBD2; v_gene: TRBV9; j_gene: TRBJ2-5
CDR3aa: ASMASGGYNEQF; d_gene: TRBD2; v_gene: TRBV19; j_gene: TRBJ2-1
CDR3aa: ASSSRGNRRELF; d_gene: .; v_gene: TRBV27; j_gene: TRBJ2-2
CDR3aa: ASSLAGSINYGYT; d_gene: .; v_gene: TRBV5-1; j_gene: TRBJ1-2
CDR3aa: ATSREGQDLRGYT; d_gene: TRBD1; v_gene: TRBV15; j_gene: TRBJ1-2
CDR3aa: ASGTGGFDNRYGYT; d_gene: TRBD1; v_gene: TRBV5-6; j_gene: TRBJ1-2
CDR3aa: ASSPGTEQPQH; d_gene: TRBD1; v_gene: TRBV5-1; j_gene: TRBJ1-5
CDR3aa: ASSGQPNTEAF; d_gene: .; v_gene: TRBV6-4; j_gene: TRBJ1-1
CDR3aa: ASSTLDRQYNEKLF; d_gene: TRBD1; v_gene: TRBV5-8; j_gene: TRBJ1-4
CDR3aa: ASRPDSGGTNEKLF; d_gene: .; v_gene: TRBV5-5; j_gene: TRBJ1-4
CDR3aa: ATSSQGAANEQF; d_gene: TRBD1; v_gene: TRBV15; j_gene: TRBJ2-1
CDR3aa: ASSLGDRAKF; d_gene: TRBD1; v_gene: TRBV5-8; j_gene: TRBJ2-1
CDR3aa: ASGTGKPTDTQY; d_gene: TRBD1; v_gene: TRBV5-1; j_gene: TRBJ2-3
CDR3aa: SVDTSGGANEQF; d_gene: TRBD2; v_gene: TRBV29-1; j_gene: TRBJ2-1
CDR3aa: ASKKGDGLAVHEQY; d_gene: TRBD2; v_gene: TRBV6-6; j_gene: TRBJ2-7
CDR3aa: ASSPTGSGGGNQPQH; d_gene: TRBD1; v_gene: TRBV18; j_gene: TRBJ1-5
CDR3aa: ASSISINTEAF; d_gene: .; v_gene: TRBV19; j_gene: TRBJ1-1
CDR3aa: AISGARGGNEQF; d_gene: .; v_gene: TRBV10-3; j_gene: TRBJ2-1
CDR3aa: ASSLEELGGGQPQH; d_gene: .; v_gene: TRBV5-8; j_gene: TRBJ1-5
CDR3aa: ASSADRGLAYGYT; d_gene: TRBD1; v_gene: TRBV2; j_gene: TRBJ1-2
CDR3aa: ASSFWTASYEQY; d_gene: .; v_gene: TRBV5-1; j_gene: TRBJ2-7
CDR3aa: ASSLGTSDNNEQF; d_gene: TRBD2; v_gene: TRBV5-1; j_gene: TRBJ2-1
CDR3aa: ASSQDHRGRGEKLF; d_gene: TRBD1; v_gene: TRBV4-1; j_gene: TRBJ1-4
CDR3aa: ASSRGLAGGYNEQF; d_gene: TRBD2; v_gene: TRBV5-5; j_gene: TRBJ2-1
CDR3aa: ASRTGQGAF; d_gene: TRBD1; v_gene: TRBV25-1; j_gene: TRBJ1-1
CDR3aa: ASKLAGPTDTQY; d_gene: TRBD2; v_gene: TRBV27; j_gene: TRBJ2-3
CDR3aa: SVRRHDEQY; d_gene: .; v_gene: TRBV29-1; j_gene: TRBJ2-7
CDR3aa: ASSYRYGGSYEQY; d_gene: .; v_gene: TRBV6-5; j_gene: TRBJ2-7
CDR3aa: SASGYSTDTQY; d_gene: .; v_gene: TRBV20-1; j_gene: TRBJ2-3
CDR3aa: ASSPLITSGSSYEQY; d_gene: TRBD2; v_gene: TRBV14; j_gene: TRBJ2-7
CDR3aa: ASSLRGANYEQY; d_gene: .; v_gene: TRBV6-2/TRBV6-3; j_gene: TRBJ2-7
CDR3aa: ASSPGTGGVTGELF; d_gene: TRBD1; v_gene: TRBV4-1; j_gene: TRBJ2-2
CDR3aa: ASSYPRGPDTGELF; d_gene: TRBD1; v_gene: TRBV6-2/TRBV6-3; j_gene: TRBJ2-2
CDR3aa: ASSPSPDIPGGYT; d_gene: .; v_gene: TRBV19; j_gene: TRBJ1-2
CDR3aa: ASSPLGLAGAGTQY; d_gene: TRBD2; v_gene: TRBV18; j_gene: TRBJ2-3
CDR3aa: ASSITNHGQGVGTQY; d_gene: TRBD1; v_gene: TRBV19; j_gene: TRBJ2-5
CDR3aa: ASTGLGQGAREQY; d_gene: TRBD1; v_gene: TRBV7-9; j_gene: TRBJ2-7
CDR3aa: ASSQVQETQY; d_gene: .; v_gene: TRBV3-1/TRBV3-2; j_gene: TRBJ2-5
CDR3aa: ASSAGGEETQY; d_gene: TRBD2; v_gene: TRBV25-1; j_gene: TRBJ2-5
CDR3aa: ASSLGTSGKNEQF; d_gene: TRBD2; v_gene: TRBV7-9; j_gene: TRBJ2-1
CDR3aa: ASSSRLVDEQY; d_gene: .; v_gene: TRBV5-4; j_gene: TRBJ2-7
CDR3aa: ATSDGGSTEAF; d_gene: .; v_gene: TRBV24-1; j_gene: TRBJ1-1
CDR3aa: ASSSGLRADEQY; d_gene: .; v_gene: TRBV5-1; j_gene: TRBJ2-7
CDR3aa: ASSFGGTSNQPQH; d_gene: .; v_gene: TRBV5-1; j_gene: TRBJ1-5
CDR3aa: ASSQTLSQKYNEQF; d_gene: .; v_gene: TRBV3-1/TRBV3-2; j_gene: TRBJ2-1
CDR3aa: ARSLNGTSNEQF; d_gene: TRBD2; v_gene: TRBV5-3; j_gene: TRBJ2-1
CDR3aa: ASSRDGRSGTDTQY; d_gene: .; v_gene: TRBV5-1; j_gene: TRBJ2-3
CDR3aa: ASSAGTGGTEAF; d_gene: TRBD1; v_gene: TRBV7-6; j_gene: TRBJ1-1
CDR3aa: ASSPQPTRGDTQY; d_gene: .; v_gene: TRBV3-1/TRBV3-2; j_gene: TRBJ2-3
CDR3aa: ASSLSPGIDYGYT; d_gene: .; v_gene: TRBV27; j_gene: TRBJ1-2
CDR3aa: ASSTGRGGGISDTQY; d_gene: TRBD2; v_gene: TRBV5-1; j_gene: TRBJ2-3